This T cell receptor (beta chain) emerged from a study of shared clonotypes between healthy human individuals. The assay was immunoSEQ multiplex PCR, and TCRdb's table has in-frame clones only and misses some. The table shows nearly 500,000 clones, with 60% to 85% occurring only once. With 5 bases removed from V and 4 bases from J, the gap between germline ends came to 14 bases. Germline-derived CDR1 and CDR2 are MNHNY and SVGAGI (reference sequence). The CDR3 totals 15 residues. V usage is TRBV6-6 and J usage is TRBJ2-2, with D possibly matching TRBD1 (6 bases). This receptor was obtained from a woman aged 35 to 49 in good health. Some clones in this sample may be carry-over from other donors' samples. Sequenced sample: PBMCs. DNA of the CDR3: TGTGCCAGCAGTGTAGGGGGTGGAGGCACCGGGGAGCTGTTTTTT. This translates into CASSVGGGGTGELFF.